These 19 T cell receptor beta chains came from one sample sequenced in a study of preoperative IRX-2 immunotherapy in early breast cancer. Using immunoSEQ multiplex PCR, the repertoire was profiled, and TCRdb retains in-frame clones only, with some absent. This sample has some 2,000 clones, with over 55% found just once. The treatment here: preoperative locoregional IRX-2 cytokine immunotherapy. This material consisted of tumor tissue, taken before IRX-2 immunotherapy. These receptor sequences come from a human donor with breast cancer.

The V call is TRBV14, the J call TRBJ1-2; no reliable D call. Between the trimmed V and J ends, which lost 2 bases and 8 bases, there was a span of 12 bases. The CDR3 sequence is 13 residues long. Germline-derived CDR1 and CDR2 are SGHDN and FVKESK. The CDR3 DNA is TGTGCCAGCAGCCAAACCTCTTTGAGCGGCTACACCTTC. Amino acids: CASSQTSLSGYTF. Combining the CDR3 with reference TRBV14 and TRBJ1-2 gives the whole variable domain EAGVTQFPSHSVIEKGQTVTLRCDPISGHDNLYWYRRVMGKEIKFLLHFVKESKQDESGMPNNRFLAERTGGTYSTLKVQPAELEDSGVYFCASSQTSLSGYTFGSGTRLTVV.

The chain has TRBV11-3 and TRBJ1-2; D is undetermined. V lost 1 base, J lost 0 bases, and 9 bases lay in between. This CDR3 has 15 residues. Germline CDR1 is SGHNT and CDR2 is YENEEA. CDR3 sequence: CASSLVQATNYGYTF. The CDR3 DNA is TGTGCCAGCAGCTTAGTCCAGGCAACTAACTATGGCTACACCTTC.

The chain couples TRBV29-1 to TRBJ2-1, with TRBD1 matching 7 bases. Looked up from germline, CDR1 is SQVTM and CDR2 is ANQGSEA. V was clipped by 4 bases and J by 2 bases; unmatched bases: 5. The CDR3 runs to 14 residues. Here the CDR3 DNA reads TGCAGCGTTGCTAGGACAGGAACCTACAATGAGCAGTTCTTC. Its translation is CSVARTGTYNEQFF.

This chain uses TRBV18 with TRBJ1-1, with 7 bases lining up with TRBD1. The V segment lost 6 bases and the J segment 3 bases; nucleotides outside the gene matches: 4. The CDR3 covers 13 residues. The germline CDR1 and CDR2 sequences are KGHSH and LQKENI. CDR3 DNA: TGTGCCAGCTCCTCCGGGACAGACACTGAAGCTTTCTTT. It translates to CASSSGTDTEAFF.

This chain connects TRBV18 to TRBJ1-1; a weak D match, TRBD1 (6 bases). The CDR3 runs to 13 residues. Germline CDR1 reads KGHSH; CDR2 reads LQKENI. Trimming removed 4 bases at V and 4 bases at J, with 10 bases between. CDR3 DNA: TGTGCCAGCTCACAGGGGGTGGGCACTGAAGCTTTCTTT. Protein: CASSQGVGTEAFF.

In this sample, this clone turned up a few times. The chain links TRBV12-2 to TRBJ1-1; the table calls TRBD1, which could not be checked here. TRBV12-2 is an annotated pseudogene. The CDR3 consists of 16 residues. Here the CDR3 reads CASRLDLRAGMTEAFF. CDR3 DNA: TGTGCAAGTCGCTTAGATCTTCGGGCAGGGATGACTGAAGCTTTCTTT.

The genes are TRBV11-3 and TRBJ2-3, with D hard to call. CDR3 length: 16 residues. CDR1 SGHNT and CDR2 YENEEA come from the germline V gene. Trimming pared 1 base from V and 2 bases from J, leaving 13 bases between. The CDR3: CASSLGSQTITDTQYF. The CDR3 nucleotides read TGTGCCAGCAGCTTAGGGTCGCAGACAATCACAGATACGCAGTATTTT.

This clone is large (0.1 to 1%) within its sample. This chain connects TRBV15 to TRBJ1-3; the D is unclear. Germline-derived CDR1 and CDR2 are LNHNV and YYDKDF (reference sequence). With 6 bases removed from V and 0 bases from J, the gap between germline ends came to 9 bases. CDR3 length: 14 amino acids. The CDR3 is CATRTKSSGNTIYF. The CDR3, as DNA: TGTGCCACCAGGACGAAAAGCTCTGGAAACACCATATATTTT.

The chain has TRBV6-8 and TRBJ1-6; D gene uncertain. The CDR3 covers 14 residues. Germline-derived CDR1 and CDR2 are MNHGY and SAAAGT. The V and J ends lost 2 bases and 7 bases respectively, with 9 bases between them. The CDR3 region has the DNA TGTGCCAGCAGTTACGGGTCGGGGAATTCACCCCTCCACTTT. Translated: CASSYGSGNSPLHF.

The CDR3 here is CASSERGTTVEGSPLHF. The DNA for the CDR3 is TGCGCCAGCAGTGAGCGGGGTACAACAGTCGAGGGTTCACCCCTCCACTTT. The V and J genes are TRBV10-2 and TRBJ1-6; D uncertain. V gave up 2 bases and J gave up 9 bases, with 20 bases separating them. This CDR3 spans 17 amino acids. Germline values: CDR1 WSHSY, CDR2 SAAADI.

In its sample, this clone ranks as large. The chain carries TRBV6-7 and TRBJ1-4; possibly TRBD1 for D (5 bases). TRBV6-7 belongs to the ORF category, with a function that is uncertain. This CDR3 has 11 residues. The CDR3 DNA is TGTGCTTCCCGACAGAATGAAAAACTGTTTTTT. This gives the protein CASRQNEKLFF.

J is TRBJ1-1 and V is TRBV18; weak D call: TRBD1 (6 bases). From germline, CDR1 is KGHSH and CDR2 LQKENI. The CDR3 has 16 residues. V was trimmed by 6 bases and J by 0 bases, leaving 17 bases between them. DNA of the CDR3: TGTGCCAGCTCGACAAGGGGGGGCTATATGAACACTGAAGCTTTCTTT. This translates into CASSTRGGYMNTEAFF.

The V call is TRBV6-8, the J call TRBJ1-2; 7 nucleotides match TRBD1. The CDR3 extends over 15 amino acids. Trimming removed 10 bases from V and 8 bases from J; junction bases left unmatched: 19. Germline V gene lookup returns CDR1 MNHGY and CDR2 SAAAGT. CDR3 coding DNA: TGTGCCATCAGCGATTACAGGGGCACGCAGGGAGGCTACACCTTC. Translation: CAISDYRGTQGGYTF.

The genes are TRBV28 and TRBJ1-6, with a possible D match to TRBD1 (5 bases). V lost 7 bases, J lost 0 bases, and 7 bases lay in between. Germline V lookup: CDR1 MDHEN, CDR2 SYDVKM. The CDR3 contains 14 residues. The CDR3 DNA reads TGTGCCAGCACAGGACACTCCTATAATTCACCCCTCCACTTT. This sequence encodes CASTGHSYNSPLHF. The complete variable domain, with remaining parts taken from reference TRBV28 and TRBJ1-6, reads DVKVTQSSRYLVKRTGEKVFLECVQDMDHENMFWYRQDPGLGLRLIYFSYDVKMKEKGDIPEGYSVSREKKERFSLILESASTNQTSMYLCASTGHSYNSPLHFGNGTRLTVT.

The chain uses TRBV11-3 and TRBJ2-1, with D tentatively TRBD2 (6 bases). Germline CDR1 is SGHNT and CDR2 is YENEEA. V lost 1 base, J lost 6 bases, and 13 bases lay in between. This CDR3 contains 15 residues. The CDR3 DNA reads TGTGCCAGCAGCTTAGGGGGCGGGGTCGCCAATGAGCAGTTCTTC. Translated, it gives CASSLGGGVANEQFF.

J is TRBJ1-2 and V is TRBV10-3; 10 bases line up with TRBD1. The ends lost 3 bases at V and 8 bases at J; junction bases unmatched: 12. CDR3 size: 16 residues. Germline V gene lookup returns CDR1 ENHRY and CDR2 SYGVKD. CDR3 sequence: CAISETRTGGSWGYTF. In DNA form, the CDR3 reads TGTGCCATCAGTGAAACGAGGACAGGGGGATCTTGGGGCTACACCTTC.

J is TRBJ1-2 and V is TRBV9; no reliable D call. The CDR3 is made up of 13 amino acids. Germline loops: CDR1 SGDLS, CDR2 YYNGEE. V dropped 4 bases and J dropped 9 bases, with 16 bases sitting between them. CDR3 region: CASSSLGLRRYTF. In DNA, the CDR3 is TGTGCCAGCAGCTCCCTCGGTTTACGACGCTACACCTTC. The variable domain in full, completed from reference TRBV9 and TRBJ1-2, reads DSGVTQTPKHLITATGQRVTLRCSPRSGDLSVYWYQQSLDQGLQFLIQYYNGEERAKGNILERFSAQQFPDLHSELNLSSLELGDSALYFCASSSLGLRRYTFGSGTRLTVV.

Only one count was recorded for this clone. The chain is built from TRBV28 and TRBJ1-2; D gene unclear. Germline V CDR1 and CDR2: MDHEN, SYDVKM. The CDR3 totals 13 residues. The V end was cut by 6 bases, the J end by 4 bases, with 12 bases between. As DNA, the CDR3 is TGTGCCAGCAGGCCGGGAGGATTCTATGGCTACACCTTC. Translated, it gives CASRPGGFYGYTF.

The chain uses TRBV19 and TRBJ1-2; D gene uncertain. V lost 8 bases and J 3 bases, leaving 13 bases between the germline ends. Germline CDR1 LNHDA, CDR2 SQIVND (reference sequence). This CDR3 comprises 13 residues. The CDR3 nucleotides read TGTGCCAGTGGGCCTGCCGCGTACTATGGCTACACCTTC. It specifies CASGPAAYYGYTF.